This TCR beta chain was documented in a study of regulatory T cells in long-lasting Graves disease. Notes on the study in general: With approximately 3,000 shared public clonotypes, persistent patients exceeded new patients, who shared around 970.

Per germline, CDR1 SNHLY and CDR2 FYNNEI. Trimming shortened V by 6 bases and J by 3 bases, and 9 bases separated the two germline ends. The CDR3 is 12 amino acids. This clonotype has a count of ten or more. Its antigen is as yet unknown. The sample's time point: newly diagnosed GD, antithyroid drugs for less than 3 months. PBMCs provided the RNA from which the TCR library was made. The authors built TCR beta libraries using iRepertoire HTBI primers and Arm-PCR of CDR3 regions. From the multiplex PCR reads, TCRdb called clonotypes with MiXCR, one entry per CDR3 protein. The profile covers 530,000 or so distinct CDR3 sequences, with approximately 13% appearing a single time and roughly a tenth taken by the ten largest. The sample also formed part of further work on T cells in Graves' hyperthyroidism and ophthalmopathy. According to that study: Within blood appeared most thyroid clonotypes that had expanded above 0.001.

This TCR derives from a man aged 30 to 45 with Graves disease. Here the sequenced sample was peripheral blood mononuclear cells (PBMCs), taken at new diagnosis, from a patient treated with antithyroid drugs. This sequence joins TRBV2 and TRBJ2-7, with D maybe TRBD1 (5 bases). The CDR3 region is CASRQGGYEQYF. The CDR3 DNA reads as TGTGCCAGCAGGCAGGGTGGCTACGAGCAGTACTTC.